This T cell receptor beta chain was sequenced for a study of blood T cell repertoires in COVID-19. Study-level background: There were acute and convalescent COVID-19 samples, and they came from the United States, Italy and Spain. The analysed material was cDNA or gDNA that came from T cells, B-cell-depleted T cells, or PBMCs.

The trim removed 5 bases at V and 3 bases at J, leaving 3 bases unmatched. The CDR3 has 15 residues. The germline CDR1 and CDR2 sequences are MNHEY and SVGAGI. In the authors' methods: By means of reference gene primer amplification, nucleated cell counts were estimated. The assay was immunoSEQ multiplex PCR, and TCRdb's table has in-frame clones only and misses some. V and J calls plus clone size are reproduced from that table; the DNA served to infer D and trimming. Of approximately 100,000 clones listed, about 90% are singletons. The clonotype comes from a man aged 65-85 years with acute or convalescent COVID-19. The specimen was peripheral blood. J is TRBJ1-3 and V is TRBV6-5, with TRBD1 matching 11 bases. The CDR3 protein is CASSRGQGVGNTIYF. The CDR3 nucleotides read TGTGCCAGCAGTAGGGGACAGGGGGTTGGAAACACCATATATTTT.